These T cell receptor beta chains were read from a single sample in a study of post-analysis software for immune sequencing data. MiXCR, applied by TCRdb to the PCR reads, yields one record per CDR3 protein. In the table there are approximately 770,000 distinct CDR3 sequences, just over 45% of which are singletons. Input material: blood. The source of these receptors is a girl under 18 with multiple sclerosis. Both conserved end residues are part of each CDR3. D genes are given only for firm matches. Size tells how often a clone was seen (once, few, many) or the class of an expanded clone, and some rows leave it out.

TGTGCCAGCAACATCGGACTAGCGGGGTCCTACGAGCAGTACTTC,CASNIGLAGSYEQYF,TRBD2,TRBJ2-7,TRBV7-2,medium-sized
TGTGCCAGCAGCTTAGTCCAGGGGCGCACAGATACGCAGTATTTT,CASSLVQGRTDTQYF,-,TRBJ2-3,TRBV7-9,-
TGCGCCAGCAGCTTGGTTAGCGAGGGGACCCAGTACTTC,CASSLVSEGTQYF,-,TRBJ2-5,TRBV5-1,-
TGCAGTGCTAGAGATTGGACGGGAGGGCCCAATGAGCAGTTCTTC,CSARDWTGGPNEQFF,TRBD2,TRBJ2-1,TRBV20-1,-
TGCAGTGCTAGAGCTAGATTCGGAGATACGCAGTATTTT,CSARARFGDTQYF,-,TRBJ2-3,TRBV20-1,-
TGCAGTGCTCTCGGGGGGCCCGGGGAGCTGTTTTTT,CSALGGPGELFF,-,TRBJ2-2,TRBV20-1,few
TGCAGTGCAATCCCCACAGATACGCAGTATTTT,CSAIPTDTQYF,-,TRBJ2-3,TRBV20-1,-
TGTGCCAGCAGCGTAGGCGTCGCGGGAGGTCTGGGAGATACGCAGTATTTT,CASSVGVAGGLGDTQYF,TRBD2,TRBJ2-3,TRBV9,-
TGTGCCAGCTCCTCTCGGCTCCGGGACAACTACTATGGCTACACCTTC,CASSSRLRDNYYGYTF,-,TRBJ1-2,TRBV12-3/TRBV12-4,-
TGTGCCAGCAGCCCCCTGGAGCGGGCGTACAATGAGCAGTTCTTC,CASSPLERAYNEQFF,-,TRBJ2-1,TRBV7-3,-
TGTGCCAGCAGTTTGCGTGTTTGGACAGGGCGTCGGGAGACCCAGTACTTC,CASSLRVWTGRRETQYF,TRBD1,TRBJ2-5,TRBV27,-
TGCAGTGCTAGAGGACAGTTCTTCACAGATACGCAGTATTTT,CSARGQFFTDTQYF,-,TRBJ2-3,TRBV20-1,-
TGCAGTGCTCATCATCCCGATGAGCAGTTCTTC,CSAHHPDEQFF,-,TRBJ2-1,TRBV20-1,-
TGTGCCAGCAGCGCGGGACAGTACCAAGAGACCCAGTACTTC,CASSAGQYQETQYF,-,TRBJ2-5,TRBV11-2,few
TGTGCCAGCAGCCAGGGACAGGGCATCTATGGTTACACCTTC,CASSQGQGIYGYTF,TRBD1,TRBJ1-2,TRBV6-2/TRBV6-3,-
TGTGCCAGCAGCTTAGAGGGCCTCATGAACACTAAAGCTTTCTTT,CASSLEGLMNTKAFF,-,TRBJ1-1,TRBV7-9,-
TGTGCCAGCAGCTCGACTAGCGGGAGCTATGAGCAGTTCTTC,CASSSTSGSYEQFF,TRBD2,TRBJ2-1,TRBV7-9,few
TGCGCCAGCAGCCAAGAGTCCCGGGAGATCGATACGCAGTATTTT,CASSQESREIDTQYF,-,TRBJ2-3,TRBV4-3,-
TGTGCCAGCAGCCATACTAGCGGGGTACTCACAGATACGCAGTATTTT,CASSHTSGVLTDTQYF,TRBD2,TRBJ2-3,TRBV3-1,few
TGTGCCAGCAGTTATGGGGGTAATGAAAAACTGTTTTTT,CASSYGGNEKLFF,-,TRBJ1-4,TRBV6-5,-